The 7 T cell receptor beta chains below were found in one sample sequenced in a study of T-cell memory formation after mild COVID-19. TCRdb redid the calling of the 5' RACE reads with MiXCR, one entry per CDR3 protein. Counted here are about 250,000 distinct CDR3 sequences, roughly 17% occurring once; the ten biggest clones make up approximately 3.5%. The specimen sequenced was PBMCs or a T cell subset sorted from them (not recorded which). The receptors shown here come from a man aged 18 to 30 who had mild COVID-19 (a few samples of this study predate the infection). Cell type and time point are not known.

The chain links TRBV11-1 to TRBJ2-1; D is ambiguous. With 5 bases removed from V and 0 bases from J, the gap between germline ends came to 20 bases. Germline V gene sequence: CDR1 SGHAT, CDR2 FQDESV (reference sequence). This CDR3 is built from 18 residues. The CDR3 bases are TGTGCCAGCAGCCCAACCCGTAATAGGTGGACCTCCTACAATGAGCAGTTCTTC. Residues: CASSPTRNRWTSYNEQFF. The whole variable domain, remainder taken from reference TRBV11-1 and TRBJ2-1, is EAEVAQSPRYKITEKSQAVAFWCDPISGHATLYWYRQILGQGPELLVQFQDESVVDDSQLPKDRFSAERLKGVDSTLKIQPAELGDSAMYLCASSPTRNRWTSYNEQFFGPGTRLTVL.

Only a few counts were recorded for this clonotype. The V gene is TRBV5-1, the J gene TRBJ2-5; 8 nucleotides line up with TRBD2. There are 14 residues in the CDR3. Germline-derived CDR1 and CDR2 are SGHRS and YFSETQ. The V and J ends lost 7 bases and 5 bases, in that order; junction bases with no gene match: 10. The CDR3 sequence is CASDPGGRLETQYF. The CDR3, as DNA: TGCGCCAGCGACCCGGGGGGGCGCTTGGAGACCCAGTACTTC.

The chain uses TRBV20-1 and TRBJ1-2, with a possible D match to TRBD1 (5 bases). The V gene lost 3 bases and the J gene lost 8 bases, with 22 bases spanning the gap. Looked up from germline, CDR1 is DFQATT and CDR2 is SNEGSKA (reference sequence). There are 15 residues in the CDR3. In nucleotides, the CDR3 is TGCAGTGCTAGCCTACCAGGGACGGAAAAAATCGGCTACACCTTC. As protein: CSASLPGTEKIGYTF.

The J gene is TRBJ2-7, the V gene TRBV12-3 or TRBV12-4; 12 bases are a match to TRBD2. With 6 bases clipped from V and 6 bases from J, the junction kept 12 bases outside the gene matches. The CDR3 sequence is 16 residues long. This CDR3 is CASRARASGGAGEQYF. The DNA for the CDR3 is TGTGCCAGCAGAGCCCGGGCTAGCGGGGGGGCGGGCGAGCAGTACTTC.

A few counts support this clonotype. V and J are TRBV12-3 or TRBV12-4 and TRBJ1-2; 7 bases align to TRBD1. After removal of 7 bases from V and 2 bases from J, the junction contained 10 bases not matched to a gene. There are 15 residues in the CDR3. For the CDR3, the DNA is TGTGCCAGCACCGCGGGGCAGGGGGGGAACTATGGCTACACCTTC. This gives the protein CASTAGQGGNYGYTF.

This clonotype has a handful of counts. The rearrangement uses TRBV5-4 and TRBJ2-7; D remains ambiguous. V gave up 1 base and J gave up 6 bases, with 14 bases separating them. Germline assignment: CDR1 SGHNT and CDR2 YYREEE (reference sequence). This CDR3 is built from 14 residues. The DNA of the CDR3 is TGTGCCAGCAGCTTGTTCCAAAGTCTTATCGAGCAGTACTTC. This translates into CASSLFQSLIEQYF. Complete variable domain (other parts from reference TRBV5-4 and TRBJ2-7): ETGVTQSPTHLIKTRGQQVTLRCSSQSGHNTVSWYQQALGQGPQFIFQYYREEENGRGNFPPRFSGLQFPNYSSELNVNALELDDSALYLCASSLFQSLIEQYFGPGTRLTVT.

V usage is TRBV28 and J usage is TRBJ1-3; TRBD1 agrees at 12 bases. V lost 6 bases to trimming and J lost 9 bases; unmatched junction nucleotides: 9. Germline V CDR1 and CDR2: MDHEN, SYDVKM. The CDR3 runs 15 residues. For the CDR3, the DNA is TGTGCCAGCAGCTCTCCGGGACAGGGGGCGGCCACCATATATTTT. Its translation: CASSSPGQGAATIYF.